This entry features one T cell receptor beta chain sequence. Its antigen is unknown. A second PCR of about 6 to 12 cycles used a sample-barcoded 5' primer and a J-beta primer mix. Each of the samples gave a minimum of 2.5 million paired-end reads that contained CDR3. MiXCR was run by TCRdb on the 5' RACE reads, yielding one entry per CDR3 protein. The data contain 550,000 to 700,000 distinct CDR3 sequences, 27% of them singletons. These data belong to a study of blood T cells in healthy people across ages. Study-level results: With age, beta diversity per million T cells declined roughly linearly, significantly by 30 to 40.

The CDR3 spans 14 residues. V dropped 0 bases and J dropped 2 bases, with 9 bases sitting between them. CDR1 and CDR2 (germline): SGHRS, YFSETQ. The study recruited healthy Caucasian donors from Russia who were aged about 6 to 90. No fewer than 5 micrograms of total RNA were isolated from every sample. The source of this sequence is a woman aged 70-85 years in good health. The sample comprised blood. The chain employs TRBV5-1 and TRBJ2-7; D gene unclear. The CDR3 nucleotides read TGCGCCAGCAGCTTGGTAGTATCGACCTACGAGCAGTACTTC. Protein: CASSLVVSTYEQYF.